A single sample gave rise to the 23 T cell receptor beta chains below, sequenced in a study of post-analysis software for immune sequencing data. Broader study findings: Included in a set of five TRBV segments more frequent in patients than controls were TRBV5-6, TRBV5-1 and TRBV20-1.

Libraries were made from TCR beta cDNA, and they carried unique molecular identifiers. TCRdb passed the PCR reads through MiXCR, listing each CDR3 protein once. The data contain roughly 730,000 distinct CDR3 sequences, roughly 30% of them singletons. No antigen is known for these receptors. Sequences were obtained from blood. Receptors were obtained from a girl aged 5 to 17 with multiple sclerosis.

This chain joins TRBV5-6 and TRBJ2-5; tentative D call: TRBD2 (6 bases). Trimming cost V 1 base and J 3 bases, with 16 bases left between them. The CDR3 has 16 residues. Germline loops: CDR1 SGHDT, CDR2 YYEEEE. This CDR3 reads CASSLFGGRPKETQYF. CDR3 coding DNA: TGTGCCAGCAGCTTGTTCGGGGGTAGGCCCAAAGAGACCCAGTACTTC.

This clonotype occurred a few times. This chain links TRBV20-1 with TRBJ2-1; D remains ambiguous. V was trimmed by 0 bases and J by 8 bases, leaving 17 bases between them. From germline, CDR1 is DFQATT and CDR2 SNEGSKA (reference sequence). The CDR3 spans 15 residues. CDR3 DNA sequence: TGCAGTGCTAGAGATCTGGTACAGCCGGGCGATGAGCAGTTCTTC. Its protein is CSARDLVQPGDEQFF.

J is TRBJ2-3 and V is TRBV7-3; no definite D call. Deletions cut 5 bases from V and 2 bases from J, with 17 bases between. CDR1 and CDR2 (germline): SGHTA, FQGTGA. The CDR3 totals 16 residues. The CDR3 here is CASSPQTVPHTDTQYF. The CDR3 bases are TGTGCCAGCAGCCCCCAGACGGTTCCCCACACAGATACGCAGTATTTT.

The rearrangement links TRBV20-1 to TRBJ1-2; D remains unclear. Germline CDR1 DFQATT, CDR2 SNEGSKA (reference sequence). The CDR3 is 13 residues long. The V and J ends lost 6 bases and 8 bases respectively, with 19 bases between them. The CDR3 DNA follows: TGCAGTGCGAGACTGGTGGGCTCGGGCGGCTACACCTTC. This encodes CSARLVGSGGYTF.

This sequence joins TRBV7-2 and TRBJ2-3; TRBD2 matches at 9 bases. Germline CDR1 reads SGHTA; CDR2 reads FQGNSA. This CDR3 is built from 16 residues. Trimming removed 5 bases from V and 3 bases from J; junction bases left unmatched: 9. The CDR3 DNA sequence: TGTGCCAGCAGCCCGCATCCGGGACTAGCAACAGATACGCAGTATTTT. Amino acids: CASSPHPGLATDTQYF. Filled out from reference TRBV7-2 and TRBJ2-3, the complete variable domain reads GAGVSQSPSNKVTEKGKDVELRCDPISGHTALYWYRQSLGQGLEFLIYFQGNSAPDKSGLPSDRFSAERTGGSVSTLTIQRTQQEDSAVYLCASSPHPGLATDTQYFGPGTRLTVL.

This clonotype was counted once. The chain links TRBV5-1 to TRBJ2-1, with 8 bases identical to TRBD1. Trimming cost V 2 bases and J 9 bases; bases outside gene matches: 4. The CDR3 has 13 amino acids. CDR1 SGHRS and CDR2 YFSETQ come from the germline V gene. The CDR3 sequence: CASSLPGGREQFF. The CDR3 region has the DNA TGCGCCAGCAGCTTACCAGGGGGCCGTGAGCAGTTCTTC.

This clonotype was found a few times. The CDR3 sequence: CASSPTGQPNEKLFF. CDR3 bases: TGTGCCAGCAGCCCCACAGGACAGCCTAATGAAAAACTGTTTTTT. This sequence joins TRBV9 and TRBJ1-4, with D possibly being TRBD1 (6 bases). The CDR3 totals 15 residues. The V end was cut by 4 bases, the J end by 3 bases, with 13 bases between. Germline assignment: CDR1 SGDLS and CDR2 YYNGEE.

J is TRBJ1-4 and V is TRBV5-1; perhaps TRBD1 as D (6 bases). CDR3 length: 15 amino acids. Deletions cut 0 bases from V and 8 bases from J, with 14 bases between. Germline V lookup: CDR1 SGHRS, CDR2 YFSETQ. CDR3 DNA sequence: TGCGCCAGCAGCTTGGCACAGGGTAGACAAGAAAAACTGTTTTTT. Encoded protein: CASSLAQGRQEKLFF.

This clonotype was detected many times. V usage is TRBV10-3 and J usage is TRBJ2-5; 10 nucleotides match TRBD1. The germline gives CDR1 ENHRY, CDR2 SYGVKD. The CDR3 has 14 amino acids. V was clipped by 2 bases and J by 3 bases; unmatched bases: 0. The CDR3 region is CAISEGTGEETQYF. DNA for the CDR3: TGTGCCATCAGTGAGGGGACAGGGGAAGAGACCCAGTACTTC.

This rearrangement joins TRBV20-1 to TRBJ1-2; D is unclear. This CDR3 has 13 amino acids. Trimming pared 0 bases from V and 8 bases from J, leaving 13 bases between. CDR1 DFQATT and CDR2 SNEGSKA come from the germline V gene (reference sequence). For the CDR3, the DNA is TGCAGTGCTAGAGATTACGAGGACTGGGGCTACACCTTC. Translated, it gives CSARDYEDWGYTF.

J is TRBJ2-1 and V is TRBV20-1; the D gene is possibly TRBD2 (5 bases). CDR1 and CDR2 (germline): DFQATT, SNEGSKA (reference sequence). This CDR3 is built from 19 residues. V gave up 1 base and J gave up 10 bases, with 32 bases separating them. The CDR3 DNA reads as TGCAGTGCTAGAGCAAGGACTCCTTCCCAGAGGAAGGTTTCTTGGGAGCAGTTCTTC. Its translation: CSARARTPSQRKVSWEQFF.

The V and J genes are TRBV21-1 and TRBJ1-2. TRBV21-1 is listed as a pseudogene. The CDR3 sequence is 14 residues long. The CDR3 DNA sequence: TGTGCCAGCCCCCACGGAGGGTCTAACTATGGCTACACCTTC. Translation gives CASPHGGSNYGYTF.

This clonotype turned up a few times. The chain recombines TRBV7-9 with TRBJ2-5; a weak D match, TRBD1 (6 bases). Germline assignment: CDR1 SEHNR and CDR2 FQNEAQ (reference sequence). The CDR3 has 14 residues. Between the trimmed V and J ends, which lost 4 bases and 5 bases, there was a span of 14 bases. This CDR3 is CASSYNRASETQYF. For the CDR3, the DNA is TGTGCCAGCAGCTACAACAGGGCCTCGGAGACCCAGTACTTC.

The chain joins TRBV7-2 to TRBJ1-2, with D maybe TRBD1 (5 bases). Germline V gene data show CDR1 as SGHTA and CDR2 as FQGNSA. Trimming stripped 5 bases from V and 4 bases from J, with 14 bases between. This CDR3 spans 14 amino acids. In DNA form, the CDR3 reads TGTGCCAGCAGCCTAAGCAGGGTTGGCTATGGCTACACCTTC. This translates into CASSLSRVGYGYTF.

V and J are TRBV20-1 and TRBJ2-7; D not certain. Trimming took off 0 bases at V and 3 bases at J, with 9 bases between the two ends. The CDR3 is 13 amino acids. Germline V gene data show CDR1 as DFQATT and CDR2 as SNEGSKA (reference sequence). CDR3 bases: TGCAGTGCTAGAGATCCCGGGCGCTACGAGCAGTACTTC. Its protein product is CSARDPGRYEQYF.

The chain recombines TRBV7-2 with TRBJ2-7, with no clear D. CDR3 size: 14 residues. Trimming cost V 0 bases and J 3 bases, with 9 bases left between them. Germline CDR1 and CDR2: SGHTA and FQGNSA. CDR3 sequence: CASSLAQGLYEQYF. The CDR3 DNA follows: TGTGCCAGCAGCTTAGCGCAAGGCCTCTACGAGCAGTACTTC.

This chain joins TRBV7-9 and TRBJ2-3, with a possible D match to TRBD2 (6 bases). The ends were cut back, 1 base at V and 7 bases at J, with 9 bases in the middle. This CDR3 region has 13 residues. The V gene's germline CDR1 is SEHNR and CDR2 FQNEAQ (reference sequence). CDR3 sequence: CASSLGGEYTQYF. The CDR3 DNA sequence: TGTGCCAGCAGCTTAGGCGGGGAGTATACGCAGTATTTT.

Here the CDR3 reads CSARQGSGQPQHF. The CDR3 nucleotides read TGCAGTGCCAGACAGGGGAGCGGGCAGCCCCAGCATTTT. The V call is TRBV20-1, the J call TRBJ1-5, with TRBD1 matching over 8 bases. Germline assignment: CDR1 DFQATT and CDR2 SNEGSKA (reference sequence). Germline trimming cut 6 bases from V and 7 bases from J; bases unmatched to any gene: 8. The CDR3 totals 13 residues.

The V gene is TRBV5-6, the J gene TRBJ1-5; D call uncertain. Germline V CDR1 and CDR2: SGHDT, YYEEEE. V was cut by 4 bases and J by 6 bases, with 11 bases left in between. The CDR3 contains 13 residues. As DNA, the CDR3 is TGTGCCAGCAGCCCCCCAAGTGGTCAGCCCCAGCATTTT. It yields the protein CASSPPSGQPQHF.

V gene TRBV7-8 combines with J gene TRBJ1-5; the match to TRBD1 covers 9 bases. Germline CDR1 and CDR2: SGHVS and FQNEAQ. This CDR3 region has 17 residues. V lost 5 bases and J lost 0; bases outside the gene matches: 8. The CDR3 loop reads CASSRGTGRSSNQPQHF. The CDR3 nucleotides read TGTGCCAGCAGCCGGGGGACAGGGCGTTCTAGCAATCAGCCCCAGCATTTT.

The chain carries TRBV9 and TRBJ2-5; D is possibly TRBD1 or TRBD2 (5 bases each). The germline CDR1 and CDR2 sequences are SGDLS and YYNGEE. V gave up 3 bases and J gave up 7 bases, with 19 bases separating them. The CDR3 has 15 amino acids. The CDR3 DNA reads as TGTGCCAGCAGCGCTGGGGGACGCCTCGGTGGGACCCAGTACTTC. Its protein product is CASSAGGRLGGTQYF.

This clonotype was recorded a few times. This chain connects TRBV18 to TRBJ2-1, with 7 bases lining up with TRBD1. CDR3 size: 14 residues. Germline lookup yields CDR1 KGHSH and CDR2 LQKENI. V trimming: 1 base; J trimming: 9 bases; junction bases outside the gene matches: 6. DNA of the CDR3: TGTGCCAGCTCACCACTGGAACAGGGGAGTGAGCAGTTCTTC. This encodes CASSPLEQGSEQFF. Full variable domain (rest looked up from reference TRBV18 and TRBJ2-1): NAGVMQNPRHLVRRRGQEARLRCSPMKGHSHVYWYRQLPEEGLKFMVYLQKENIIDESGMPKERFSAEFPKEGPSILRIQQVVRGDSAAYFCASSPLEQGSEQFFGPGTRLTVL.

The chain carries TRBV7-2 and TRBJ1-3; D gene ambiguous. V gave up 7 bases and J gave up 0 bases, with 13 bases separating them. This CDR3 contains 15 residues. CDR1 and CDR2 from the germline V gene are SGHTA and FQGNSA. The CDR3 nucleotides read TGTGCCAGCATGAACAGTCCCAACTCTGGAAACACCATATATTTT. Its protein is CASMNSPNSGNTIYF.